Sequencing of this T cell receptor (beta chain) was carried out in a study of T-cell memory formation after mild COVID-19. Study background: Clusters of TCRs were largely donor specific.

This clonotype has ten or more counts. What it recognizes is unknown. Libraries for TCRalpha and TCRbeta carried sample barcodes and unique molecular identifiers via 5'RACE. TCRdb used MiXCR to reprocess the 5' RACE reads, holding one entry per CDR3 protein. This table has tens of thousands of distinct CDR3 sequences, over 6.5% appearing once. The V gene's germline CDR1 is MNHEY and CDR2 SVGEGT. The V gene end was trimmed by 5 bases and the J gene end by 4 bases; junction bases not matched to a gene: 9. This CDR3 is 18 amino acids long. Study-level points and caveats: A second wave expanding day 15 to 37 was CD4+-biased; contracting clones were balanced. SARS-CoV-2 specificity was not confirmed for second-wave clones peaking on day 37.

The chain uses TRBV6-2 or TRBV6-3 and TRBJ2-1, with 15 positions matching TRBD2. The material sequenced was PBMCs or a T cell subset sorted from them (not recorded which). The clonotype comes from an adult who had mild COVID-19 (a few samples of this study predate the infection). Cell type and time point are not known. The CDR3 nucleotides are TGTGCCAGCAGTCCCTCATCCGGACTAGCGGGAGGGTACAATGAGCAGTTCTTC. Translated, it gives CASSPSSGLAGGYNEQFF.